The 27 T cell receptor beta chains below all came from one sample that was sequenced in a study of blood T cell repertoires in COVID-19. TCRdb's table, derived via immunoSEQ multiplex PCR, lists solely in-frame clones and lacks some. The repertoire holds 250,000 or so clones, with 70% to 75% as singletons. The specimen was peripheral blood. The receptors originated from a woman at least 80 years old with acute or convalescent COVID-19.

This clone has only a few counts. The CDR3 DNA sequence: TGTGCCAGCAGTTACGCTGGGACAGCTCACTATGGCTACACCTTC. Translated, it gives CASSYAGTAHYGYTF. The J gene is TRBJ1-2, the V gene TRBV6-6; TRBD1 matches at 7 bases. Losses at the gene ends were 2 bases for V and 3 bases for J; bases not matched to a gene: 6. The CDR3 sequence is 15 residues long. Germline-derived CDR1 and CDR2 are MNHNY and SVGAGI (reference sequence).

V is TRBV5-4 and J is TRBJ1-6; 7 bases are a match to TRBD1. CDR1 SGHNT and CDR2 YYREEE come from the germline V gene (reference sequence). The CDR3 length is 15 residues. Trimming took 4 bases from V and 4 from J; bases not matched to a gene: 5. CDR3 bases: TGTGCCAGCAGCCGGGCAGGGGGTTATAATTCACCCCTCCACTTT. Protein product: CASSRAGGYNSPLHF.

The rearrangement uses TRBV18 and TRBJ2-5; D unclear. V shed 4 bases and J shed 1 base, with 4 bases lying between them. The CDR3 is made up of 12 amino acids. Germline-derived CDR1 and CDR2 are KGHSH and LQKENI. The CDR3 protein is CASSLLQETQYF. The CDR3 coding sequence is TGTGCCAGCTCACTACTCCAAGAGACCCAGTACTTC. The whole variable domain, remainder taken from reference TRBV18 and TRBJ2-5, is NAGVMQNPRHLVRRRGQEARLRCSPMKGHSHVYWYRQLPEEGLKFMVYLQKENIIDESGMPKERFSAEFPKEGPSILRIQQVVRGDSAAYFCASSLLQETQYFGPGTRLLVL.

J is TRBJ2-2 and V is TRBV19; a possible D gene is TRBD1 (5 bases). The CDR3 has 16 amino acids. Deletions cut 4 bases from V and 6 bases from J, with 18 bases between. CDR1 is LNHDA, CDR2 SQIVND, per germline (reference sequence). The DNA for the CDR3 is TGTGCCAGTAGTACCACAACTTTTAAAGGGGCCGGGGAGCTGTTTTTT. Protein product: CASSTTTFKGAGELFF. The variable domain in full, with the rest retrieved from reference TRBV19 and TRBJ2-2, is DGGITQSPKYLFRKEGQNVTLSCEQNLNHDAMYWYRQDPGQGLRLIYYSQIVNDFQKGDIAEGYSVSREKKESFPLTVTSAQKNPTAFYLCASSTTTFKGAGELFFGEGSRLTVL.

The V call is TRBV10-3, the J call TRBJ2-5, with a weak D call TRBD1 (6 bases). Germline V gene sequence: CDR1 ENHRY, CDR2 SYGVKD. The CDR3 length is 14 residues. Trimming took 3 bases from V and 2 from J, leaving 10 bases between them. CDR3 amino acids: CAISEGGRQETQYF. CDR3 coding DNA: TGTGCCATCAGTGAAGGGGGACGTCAAGAGACCCAGTACTTC.

This chain joins TRBV5-1 and TRBJ1-1; TRBD1 matches 8 bases. The CDR3 totals 15 residues. The V gene's germline CDR1 is SGHRS and CDR2 YFSETQ. The J segment lost 3 bases and the V segment lost 1 base, leaving 5 bases of the junction unmatched. The CDR3 loop reads CASSLTTQGDTEAFF. CDR3 in DNA: TGCGCCAGCAGCTTGACGACACAGGGGGACACTGAAGCTTTCTTT.

This chain connects TRBV4-3 to TRBJ2-1; D gene unclear. Germline CDR1 and CDR2: LGHNA and YSLEER. This CDR3 has 15 amino acids. Trimming took 0 bases from V and 2 from J, leaving 8 bases between them. CDR3 sequence: CASSQEVSTYNEQFF. The CDR3 region has the DNA TGCGCCAGCAGCCAAGAAGTAAGCACCTACAATGAGCAGTTCTTC.

The rearrangement joins TRBV5-1 to TRBJ1-1; TRBD1 agrees at 8 bases. CDR1 SGHRS and CDR2 YFSETQ come from the germline V gene. The CDR3 spans 15 residues. V dropped 4 bases and J dropped 1; count of bases not matched to a gene: 6. The CDR3 here is CASSRRTGPNTEAFF. The CDR3 DNA reads TGCGCCAGCAGCCGAAGGACAGGGCCGAACACTGAAGCTTTCTTT.

The rearrangement joins TRBV10-3 to TRBJ2-3, with 10 bases that match TRBD2. Germline V gives CDR1 ENHRY, CDR2 SYGVKD. The length of the CDR3 is 15 residues. V dropped 4 bases and J dropped 2; count of bases not matched to a gene: 3. The DNA of the CDR3 is TGTGCCATCAGTGGGACTAGCGGCTTCACAGATACGCAGTATTTT. This gives the protein CAISGTSGFTDTQYF.

In this sample, this clone turned up a few times. The chain joins TRBV5-1 to TRBJ2-2; TRBD2 might be the D (6 bases). CDR3 size: 14 residues. Trimming shortened V by 0 bases and J by 4 bases, and 7 bases separated the two germline ends. Germline loops: CDR1 SGHRS, CDR2 YFSETQ. The CDR3 sequence: CASSLVGGTGELFF. As DNA, the CDR3 is TGCGCCAGCAGCTTGGTCGGGGGCACCGGGGAGCTGTTTTTT.

This clone was seen more than once but under ten times. The chain joins TRBV4-1 to TRBJ2-7; 12 bases agree with TRBD1. This CDR3 is built from 15 residues. CDR1 is MGHRA, CDR2 YSYEKL, per germline. Germline trimming cut 4 bases from V and 7 bases from J; bases unmatched to any gene: 8. The DNA for the CDR3 is TGCGCCAGCAGCCGATCGGGACAGGGGGCATTGGAGCAGTACTTC. Residues: CASSRSGQGALEQYF.

The gene calls are TRBV4-1 and TRBJ2-1; D is perhaps TRBD1 (6 bases). Looked up from germline, CDR1 is MGHRA and CDR2 is YSYEKL. CDR3 length: 14 amino acids. The V gene lost 0 bases and the J gene lost 8 bases, with 11 bases spanning the gap. CDR3 residues: CASSQEVRGDEQFF. The CDR3 bases are TGCGCCAGCAGCCAAGAAGTCAGGGGCGATGAGCAGTTCTTC.

The chain employs TRBV9 and TRBJ1-2; tentatively, D is TRBD1 (6 bases). V lost 4 bases to trimming and J lost 0 bases, with 10 bases between them. Germline CDR1 and CDR2: SGDLS and YYNGEE. This CDR3 is built from 14 residues. The CDR3 reads CASSPGDANYGYTF. The CDR3, as DNA: TGTGCCAGCAGCCCAGGGGATGCTAACTATGGCTACACCTTC.

V is TRBV12-5 and J is TRBJ2-1; TRBD1 is a possible D gene (6 bases). Trimming removed 2 bases at V and 2 bases at J, with 13 bases between. Germline loops: CDR1 LGHNT, CDR2 FRNRAP. The CDR3 sequence is 16 residues long. The DNA of the CDR3 is TGTGCTAGTGGTTTGTACTACAGGGTCACCTACAATGAGCAGTTCTTC. It yields the protein CASGLYYRVTYNEQFF. Supplemented by reference TRBV12-5 and TRBJ2-1, the full variable domain reads DARVTQTPRHKVTEMGQEVTMRCQPILGHNTVFWYRQTMMQGLELLAYFRNRAPLDDSGMPKDRFSAEMPDATLATLKIQPSEPRDSAVYFCASGLYYRVTYNEQFFGPGTRLTVL.

The rearrangement uses TRBV7-9 and TRBJ2-2, with D tentatively TRBD2 (5 bases). The CDR3 sequence is 15 residues long. The germline V and J ends were trimmed by 2 bases and 8 bases, with 15 bases remaining between them. Germline assignment: CDR1 SEHNR and CDR2 FQNEAQ (reference sequence). CDR3 in DNA: TGTGCCAGCAGCTTAAGGGCAGGAGGTCAGGGGGAGCTGTTTTTT. This sequence encodes CASSLRAGGQGELFF.

This clone was seen a few times. The chain combines TRBV5-1 with TRBJ2-5, with TRBD1 matching 8 bases. Germline V gene sequence: CDR1 SGHRS, CDR2 YFSETQ. The CDR3 covers 14 residues. The junction had 1 base not matched to a gene; V was cut back by 2 bases and J by 1 base. As DNA, the CDR3 is TGCGCCAGCAGCTTAGGACAGGGCCAAGAGACCCAGTACTTC. This sequence encodes CASSLGQGQETQYF.

The DNA of the CDR3 is TGTGCCAGCAGCTCTGCAGGGCCTAGCTATGGCTACACCTTC. Protein sequence: CASSSAGPSYGYTF. The genes are TRBV5-4 and TRBJ1-2; possibly TRBD1 for D (5 bases). Germline V gene lookup returns CDR1 SGHNT and CDR2 YYREEE (reference sequence). V was clipped by 3 bases and J by 4 bases, with 13 bases between them. The CDR3 length is 14 residues.

V gene TRBV24-1 combines with J gene TRBJ2-1, with 11 bases identical to TRBD2. This CDR3 has 16 amino acids. The germline V gene has CDR1 KGHDR and CDR2 SFDVKD. J lost 8 bases, V lost 2 bases, and 7 bases had no gene match. The CDR3: CATSDSTSGRKDEQFF. The CDR3, as DNA: TGTGCCACCAGTGATTCTACTAGCGGGAGAAAGGATGAGCAGTTCTTC.

The chain has TRBV7-9 and TRBJ1-2; D is perhaps TRBD1 (5 bases). Trimming removed 2 bases at V and 3 bases at J, with 16 bases between. Germline CDR1 is SEHNR and CDR2 is FQNEAQ (reference sequence). The CDR3 loop spans 16 amino acids. The CDR3 is CASSLMAGRLDYGYTF. Written as DNA, the CDR3 is TGTGCCAGCAGCTTAATGGCGGGGCGCCTCGACTATGGCTACACCTTC.

The chain couples TRBV21-1 to TRBJ2-1; the table's TRBD1 call for D was not verified on the DNA. TRBV21-1 is described as a pseudogene. This CDR3 spans 17 amino acids. CDR3 in DNA: TGTGCCAGCAGCATGGGTAACAGGGGGATTACCTACAATGAGCAGTTCTTC. This encodes CASSMGNRGITYNEQFF.

The chain recombines TRBV11-2 with TRBJ1-5; no clear D. The germline CDR1 and CDR2 sequences are SGHAT and FQNNGV. V was trimmed by 1 base and J by 4 bases, leaving 8 bases between them. The CDR3 covers 14 residues. The CDR3 nucleotides read TGTGCCAGCAGCTTAGTTACCGGGAATCAGCCCCAGCATTTT. Amino acid sequence: CASSLVTGNQPQHF.

The chain employs TRBV5-4 and TRBJ1-6, with TRBD1 matching over 11 bases. Looked up from germline, CDR1 is SGHNT and CDR2 is YYREEE (reference sequence). CDR3 length: 16 residues. The J segment lost 8 bases and the V segment lost 4 bases, leaving 8 bases of the junction unmatched. The CDR3 coding sequence is TGTGCCAGCAGCCTCGGACAGGGGGCCTTATATTCACCCCTCCACTTT. This codes for CASSLGQGALYSPLHF.

The chain uses TRBV6-5 and TRBJ1-6, with a possible D match to TRBD1 (6 bases). The CDR3 totals 14 residues. Germline V lookup: CDR1 MNHEY, CDR2 SVGAGI. The ends were cut back, 2 bases at V and 7 bases at J, with 9 bases in the middle. For the CDR3, the DNA is TGTGCCAGCAGTTACGGGGGCCTGAATTCACCCCTCCACTTT. Amino acid sequence: CASSYGGLNSPLHF.

This clone was seen only once. V and J are TRBV5-1 and TRBJ2-1, with 9 bases identical to TRBD2. V trimming: 0 bases; J trimming: 8 bases; junction bases outside the gene matches: 6. This CDR3 is built from 15 residues. Germline V gene data show CDR1 as SGHRS and CDR2 as YFSETQ. CDR3 DNA sequence: TGCGCCAGCAGCTTGGCGGTTAGCGGGGGAGATGAGCAGTTCTTC. Protein product: CASSLAVSGGDEQFF.

This clone was found many times. The chain carries TRBV7-9 and TRBJ1-5, with 9 bases aligning to TRBD1. Germline values: CDR1 SEHNR, CDR2 FQNEAQ (reference sequence). The CDR3 is made up of 15 amino acids. V lost 4 bases, J lost 3 bases, and 4 bases stayed unmatched. The CDR3 loop is CASSSRDRVNQPQHF. The CDR3 DNA sequence: TGTGCCAGCAGCTCCCGGGACAGGGTCAATCAGCCCCAGCATTTT.

The rearrangement uses TRBV3-1 (or the pseudogene TRBV3-2) and TRBJ1-1; no definite D call. There are 16 residues in the CDR3. Germline lookup yields CDR1 LGHDT and CDR2 YNNKEL (reference sequence). V dropped 0 bases and J dropped 4 bases, with 15 bases sitting between them. The DNA for the CDR3 is TGTGCCAGCAGCCAAGATAATCGGGGTTTGGGCACTGAAGCTTTCTTT. Translation gives CASSQDNRGLGTEAFF.

The V call is TRBV5-6, the J call TRBJ1-2, with D possibly being TRBD1 (5 bases). The germline CDR1 and CDR2 sequences are SGHDT and YYEEEE. The CDR3 sequence is 14 residues long. Deletions cut 4 bases from V and 0 bases from J, with 10 bases between. CDR3 residues: CASSAQGSNYGYTF. The CDR3 nucleotides read TGTGCCAGCAGCGCGCAGGGTTCTAACTATGGCTACACCTTC.